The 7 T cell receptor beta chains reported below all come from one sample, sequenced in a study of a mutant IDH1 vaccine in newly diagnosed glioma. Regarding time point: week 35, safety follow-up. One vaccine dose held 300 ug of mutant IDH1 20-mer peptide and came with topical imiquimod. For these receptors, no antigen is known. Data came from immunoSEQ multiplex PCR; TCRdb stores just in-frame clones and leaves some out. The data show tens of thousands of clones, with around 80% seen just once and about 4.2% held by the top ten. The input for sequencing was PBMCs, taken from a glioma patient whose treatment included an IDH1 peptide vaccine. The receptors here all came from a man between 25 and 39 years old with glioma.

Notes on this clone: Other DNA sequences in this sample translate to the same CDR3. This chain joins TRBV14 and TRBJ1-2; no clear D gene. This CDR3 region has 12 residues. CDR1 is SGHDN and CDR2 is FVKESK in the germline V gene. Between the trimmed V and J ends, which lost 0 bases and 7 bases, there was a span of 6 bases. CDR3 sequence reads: CASSQDWRGYTF. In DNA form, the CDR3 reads TGTGCCAGCAGCCAAGACTGGCGTGGCTACACCTTC.

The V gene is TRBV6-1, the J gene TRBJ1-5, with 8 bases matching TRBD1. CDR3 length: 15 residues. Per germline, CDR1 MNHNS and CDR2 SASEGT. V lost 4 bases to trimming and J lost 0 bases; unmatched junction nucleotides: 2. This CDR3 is CASSVDRASNQPQHF. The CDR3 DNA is TGTGCCAGCAGTGTGGACAGGGCTAGCAATCAGCCCCAGCATTTT.

CDR3 nucleotide sequence: TGTGCCAGCTCACCACCGAGACAGGGGGTACGATCTAATGAAAAACTGTTTTTT. Protein: CASSPPRQGVRSNEKLFF. The rearrangement joins TRBV18 to TRBJ1-4, with 9 bases matching TRBD1. CDR3 length: 18 residues. CDR1 is KGHSH, CDR2 LQKENI, per germline. The trim removed 0 bases at V and 3 bases at J, leaving 8 bases unmatched.

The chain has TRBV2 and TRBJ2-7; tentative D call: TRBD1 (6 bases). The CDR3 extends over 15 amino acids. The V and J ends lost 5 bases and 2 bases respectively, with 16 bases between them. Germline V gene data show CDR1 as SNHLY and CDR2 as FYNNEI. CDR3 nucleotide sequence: TGTGCCAGCAGTACGGGACACTACACCGCCTACGAGCAGTACTTC. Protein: CASSTGHYTAYEQYF.

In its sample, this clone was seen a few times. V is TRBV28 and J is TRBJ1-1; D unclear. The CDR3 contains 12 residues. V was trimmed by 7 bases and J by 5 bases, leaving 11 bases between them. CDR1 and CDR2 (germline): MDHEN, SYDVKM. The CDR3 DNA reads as TGTGCCAGCACCATAAGTTTAACTGAAGCTTTCTTT. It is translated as CASTISLTEAFF.

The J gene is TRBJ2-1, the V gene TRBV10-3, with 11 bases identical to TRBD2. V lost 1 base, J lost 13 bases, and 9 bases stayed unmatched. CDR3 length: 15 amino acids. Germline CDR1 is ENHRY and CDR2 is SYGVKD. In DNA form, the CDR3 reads TGTGCCATCAGTGAGTTGGCTAGCGGGGGGCCAAGTCAGTTCTTC. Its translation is CAISELASGGPSQFF.

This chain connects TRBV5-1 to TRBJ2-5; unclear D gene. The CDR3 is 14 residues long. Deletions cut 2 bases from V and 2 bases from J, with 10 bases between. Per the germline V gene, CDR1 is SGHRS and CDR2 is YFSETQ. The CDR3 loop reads CASSFGEVQETQYF. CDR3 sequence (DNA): TGCGCCAGCAGCTTTGGGGAAGTACAAGAGACCCAGTACTTC.